This entry lists 19 T cell receptor beta chains sequenced from one sample in a study of vaccination effects on CD4 cells after COVID-19. Antigens of these TCRs are unknown. Only in-frame clones appear in the TCRdb table, and some are missing; sequencing was by immunoSEQ multiplex PCR. The repertoire has 30,000 to 35,000 clones, about three quarters of them found once; the top ten carry 27%. Sequencing followed a ViraFEST assay step that expanded antigen-specific CD4+ T cells with viral peptide pools. When ten to eleven days of culture had elapsed, CD4+ T cells were isolated. Vaccine recipients had no previous SARS-CoV-2 infection; their nucleocapsid antibodies were negative. The source material was CD4+ T cells from PBMCs cultured with HCoV-OC43 spike peptides, sampled before COVID-19 vaccination. The subset was: HCoV-OC43 spike overlapping peptide pool stimulation. The source is a human donor who received a COVID-19 vaccine.

This clone has only a few counts. V is TRBV6-5 and J is TRBJ1-3; D perhaps matches TRBD1 (6 bases). V gave up 4 bases and J gave up 0 bases, with 13 bases separating them. This CDR3 spans 16 amino acids. The germline V gene encodes CDR1 MNHEY and CDR2 SVGAGI. The CDR3 sequence: CASSSVGHYSGNTIYF. CDR3 DNA sequence: TGTGCCAGCAGTTCCGTGGGACATTACTCTGGAAACACCATATATTTT.

The chain carries TRBV12-3 or TRBV12-4 and TRBJ1-1; D is uncertain. The CDR3 consists of 12 residues. Trimming shortened V by 6 bases and J by 3 bases, and 8 bases separated the two germline ends. Here the CDR3 reads CASSGPDTEAFF. Here the CDR3 DNA reads TGTGCCAGCAGCGGGCCCGACACTGAAGCTTTCTTT.

This sequence joins TRBV4-2 and TRBJ1-3; 8 bases fit TRBD1. From germline, CDR1 is LGHNA and CDR2 YNFKEQ. J gave up 5 bases and V 4 bases, and 4 bases lay outside the gene matches. The CDR3 spans 14 residues. CDR3 nucleotides: TGTGCCAGCAGCCGGGCAGGGGGCCGAAACACCATATATTTT. Translation: CASSRAGGRNTIYF.

DNA for the CDR3: TGTGCCAGCAGCGTCGGACAGGTCCAAAATTCACCCCTCCACTTT. This sequence encodes CASSVGQVQNSPLHF. V and J are TRBV9 and TRBJ1-6, with 7 bases identical to TRBD1. Germline values: CDR1 SGDLS, CDR2 YYNGEE. V gave up 2 bases and J gave up 7 bases; unmatched junction bases: 6. The CDR3 sequence is 15 residues long.

The chain uses TRBV6-4 and TRBJ2-1; D call uncertain. The germline V gene encodes CDR1 MRHNA and CDR2 SNTAGT. The CDR3 totals 12 residues. Trimming left V 2 bases short and J 8 bases short, with 7 bases between. Here the CDR3 reads CASSDNGDEQFF. The CDR3 DNA reads TGTGCCAGCAGTGACAATGGGGATGAGCAGTTCTTC.

The rearrangement links TRBV6-2 or TRBV6-3 to TRBJ2-4; 9 bases match TRBD1. Germline CDR1 is MNHEY and CDR2 is SVGEGT. The length of the CDR3 is 16 residues. The ends lost 6 bases at V and 1 base at J; junction bases unmatched: 7. The CDR3, as DNA: TGTGCCAGCAGCCTAACAGGGGGCTTCGCCAAAAACATTCAGTACTTC. It yields the protein CASSLTGGFAKNIQYF.

The genes are TRBV11-1 and TRBJ2-1, with 8 bases fitting TRBD2. Per the germline V gene, CDR1 is SGHAT and CDR2 is FQDESV (reference sequence). With 5 bases clipped from V and 5 bases from J, the junction kept 5 bases outside the gene matches. The CDR3 runs 14 residues. This CDR3 is CASSRSGSNNEQFF. The CDR3 region has the DNA TGTGCCAGCAGCCGAAGCGGGAGTAACAATGAGCAGTTCTTC.

The gene calls are TRBV10-3 and TRBJ2-7; TRBD2 agrees at 9 bases. This CDR3 comprises 17 residues. In germline, CDR1 is ENHRY, CDR2 SYGVKD. The J segment lost 12 bases and the V segment lost 4 bases, leaving 22 bases of the junction unmatched. The CDR3 DNA follows: TGTGCCATCAGTGGCGGACTAGCGAGTTTGCCGCAATACGAGAGGTACTTC. The encoded protein is CAISGGLASLPQYERYF.

The chain carries TRBV20-1 and TRBJ1-1; unclear D gene. In germline, CDR1 is DFQATT, CDR2 SNEGSKA (reference sequence). The CDR3 has 11 residues. V was shortened by 3 bases and J by 5 bases, with 7 bases between the two germline ends. Written as DNA, the CDR3 is TGCAGTGCTAGGGAAGCTACTGAAGCTTTCTTT. It specifies CSAREATEAFF.

The chain is built from TRBV2 and TRBJ1-1; no clear D gene. There are 19 residues in the CDR3. Trimming took 6 bases from V and 0 from J, leaving 26 bases between them. Per the germline V gene, CDR1 is SNHLY and CDR2 is FYNNEI. The CDR3 here is CASRPTQRVTTQLNTEAFF. CDR3 coding DNA: TGTGCCAGCAGACCCACCCAAAGAGTCACAACACAGTTGAACACTGAAGCTTTCTTT.

This chain connects TRBV6-1 to TRBJ1-2; the D gene is possibly TRBD1 (5 bases). Germline assignment: CDR1 MNHNS and CDR2 SASEGT. V was cut by 3 bases and J by 8 bases, with 10 bases left in between. The CDR3 totals 12 residues. Here the CDR3 DNA reads TGTGCCAGCAGTGAGTACAGGACCGGCTACACCTTC. This translates into CASSEYRTGYTF.

V and J are TRBV11-3 and TRBJ1-1, with TRBD1 matching over 8 bases. V was pared by 2 bases and J by 5 bases, with 7 bases of the junction left unmatched. Looked up from germline, CDR1 is SGHNT and CDR2 is YENEEA. CDR3 length: 15 residues. As DNA, the CDR3 is TGTGCCAGCAGCTTAAGGCAGGGGGCCGTGACTGAAGCTTTCTTT. Amino acid sequence: CASSLRQGAVTEAFF.

V is TRBV18 and J is TRBJ1-6; D not resolved. Germline V gene sequence: CDR1 KGHSH, CDR2 LQKENI. V gave up 5 bases and J gave up 7 bases, with 9 bases separating them. This CDR3 has 13 residues. This chain's CDR3 is CASSTGQNSPLHF. CDR3 nucleotides: TGTGCCAGCTCAACCGGTCAAAATTCACCCCTCCACTTT.

This chain joins TRBV4-1 and TRBJ2-2, with TRBD1 identical over 9 bases. This CDR3 spans 15 amino acids. CDR1 and CDR2 from the germline V gene are MGHRA and YSYEKL. Trimming at V came to 5 bases and at J to 6 bases, leaving 7 bases not matched to a gene. The chain's CDR3 is CASSVGQGRAGELFF. The CDR3 region has the DNA TGCGCCAGCAGCGTGGGACAGGGTCGAGCCGGGGAGCTGTTTTTT.

This sequence joins TRBV13 and TRBJ2-7, with D unresolved. The CDR3 extends over 15 amino acids. Germline V gene data show CDR1 as PRHDT and CDR2 as FYEKMQ (reference sequence). V was trimmed by 0 bases and J by 0 bases, leaving 9 bases between them. In DNA form, the CDR3 reads TGTGCCAGCAGCTTAGGAACCGAATACTCCTACGAGCAGTACTTC. Amino acids: CASSLGTEYSYEQYF. Together with reference TRBV13 and TRBJ2-7, the CDR3 gives the full variable domain: AAGVIQSPRHLIKEKRETATLKCYPIPRHDTVYWYQQGPGQDPQFLISFYEKMQSDKGSIPDRFSAQQFSDYHSELNMSSLELGDSALYFCASSLGTEYSYEQYFGPGTRLTVT.

V is TRBV29-1 and J is TRBJ1-1; a weak D match, TRBD1 (6 bases). Germline V gives CDR1 SQVTM, CDR2 ANQGSEA. V was shortened by 6 bases and J by 0 bases, with 17 bases between the two germline ends. The CDR3 spans 15 residues. CDR3 coding DNA: TGCAGCGTCCAATACCGGGGGCGCATGAACACTGAAGCTTTCTTT. It encodes CSVQYRGRMNTEAFF.

The chain is built from TRBV5-1 and TRBJ1-1; TRBD1 might be the D (5 bases). In germline, CDR1 is SGHRS, CDR2 YFSETQ. This CDR3 has 13 residues. V dropped 0 bases and J dropped 3 bases, with 6 bases sitting between them. The CDR3 DNA follows: TGCGCCAGCAGCTTGGCAGGGTACACTGAAGCTTTCTTT. As protein: CASSLAGYTEAFF.

The rearrangement links TRBV12-3 or TRBV12-4 to TRBJ2-7; the D is unclear. CDR3 length equals 11 residues. The V and J ends lost 1 base and 4 bases respectively, with 2 bases between them. CDR3 residues: CASSLGYEQYF. As DNA, the CDR3 is TGTGCCAGCAGTTTAGGGTACGAGCAGTACTTC.

Here the CDR3 reads CSVVLTAGEGRNYNEQFF. CDR3 coding DNA: TGCAGCGTTGTTCTTACAGCGGGAGAAGGTCGAAACTACAATGAGCAGTTCTTC. The chain carries TRBV29-1 and TRBJ2-1, with TRBD2 matching 8 bases. With 4 bases clipped from V and 3 bases from J, the junction kept 17 bases outside the gene matches. The CDR3 covers 18 residues. Per germline, CDR1 SQVTM and CDR2 ANQGSEA.